In this sample, the clone carrying this T cell receptor (beta chain) turned up many times. Its antigen is not known. CDR1 LGHDT and CDR2 YNNKEL come from the germline V gene (reference sequence). The CDR3 totals 15 residues. V was pared by 4 bases and J by 5 bases, with 12 bases between. This sample is drawn from a study of molecular identifiers for immune sequencing clone quantification. Study outcomes and limitations: A shared barcode on identical TCR molecules could lead to underestimated sizes for highly expanded clones.

TCRdb re-analysed the PCR reads in MiXCR, keeping a single row per CDR3 protein. Among about 640,000 distinct CDR3 sequences listed, nearly 20% were seen once. This receptor was obtained from a human donor in good health. Some libraries in this study had Jurkat cell RNA spiked in. This rearrangement joins TRBV3-1 to TRBJ2-6, with D unresolved. Sample: naive CD8+ T cells from blood, with Jurkat cell RNA spiked in. The subset denotes: FACS-sorted CD8+CD4-CCR7+CD45RA+ naive T cells. CDR3 sequence (DNA): TGTGCCAGCAGCCCCGGCGCTTCTTGGGCCAACGTCCTGACTTTC. Translation: CASSPGASWANVLTF.